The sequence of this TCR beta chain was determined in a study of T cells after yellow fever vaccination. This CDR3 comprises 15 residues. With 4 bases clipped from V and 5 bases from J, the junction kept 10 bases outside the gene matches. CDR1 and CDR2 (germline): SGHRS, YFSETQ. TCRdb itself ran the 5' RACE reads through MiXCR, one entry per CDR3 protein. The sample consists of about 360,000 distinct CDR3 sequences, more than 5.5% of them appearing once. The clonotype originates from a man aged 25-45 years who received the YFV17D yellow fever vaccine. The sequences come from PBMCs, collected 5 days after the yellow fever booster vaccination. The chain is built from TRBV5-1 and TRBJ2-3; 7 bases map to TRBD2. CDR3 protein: CASSRDYSAEDTQYF. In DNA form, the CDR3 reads TGCGCCAGCAGCCGGGACTACTCAGCGGAAGATACGCAGTATTTT.